Described below is a single T cell receptor (beta chain) sequence and its context. Its antigen remains unidentified. Germline V gene lookup returns CDR1 SGHTA and CDR2 FQGNSA. The CDR3 totals 12 residues. Deletions cut 4 bases from V and 7 bases from J, with 9 bases between. This sample was taken from a study of CD8+ T cells in alopecia areata. On the study more broadly: Treatment of the treated patients consisted of oral tofacitinib, 5 to 10 mg twice daily. Affected scalp percentage set treated patients' severity scores.

Extracted RNA was reverse transcribed, and the resulting cDNA served as sequencing template. This table comes from immunoSEQ multiplex PCR, and its TCRdb copy is limited to in-frame clones, with some not included. Among approximately 170,000 clones listed, around 60% were seen once. Study findings and constraints: Elevated clonality characterized lesional scalp relative to normal scalp, particularly in alopecia totalis/universalis. Many expanded lesional clones stayed in scalp and blood while on tofacitinib.

Indicated treatment: oral pan-JAK inhibitor, 5-10 mg twice daily. The source is a human donor with alopecia areata. The V gene is TRBV7-2, the J gene TRBJ2-3, with D unresolved. The material was CD4+ T cells sorted from blood, obtained at week 24, from a patient treated with tofacitinib. The CDR3 spells CASSSRLNTQYF. The CDR3 nucleotides read TGTGCCAGCAGCTCCCGACTTAATACGCAGTATTTT.